Listed below are T cell receptor beta chains from one sample, sequenced in a study of T cell repertoires in cytomegalovirus infection. Their antigens are not known. TCRdb used MiXCR to reprocess the reads, holding one entry per CDR3 protein. The sample has 650,000 to 850,000 distinct CDR3 sequences; around 29% are singletons. Source: cultured CD8+ T cells from PBMCs, taken from culture after CMV antigen stimulation. These receptors all stem from a human donor in good health (CMV status not recorded). Some clones in this sample may be carry-over from other donors' samples. Each CDR3 is given with its conserved first and last residue. The order of the fields is clone size, V gene, CDR3 protein. Size tells how often a clone was seen (once, few, many) or the class of an expanded clone, and some rows leave it out.

>many|TRBV19
CASSGLAGTTDTQYF
>-|TRBV7-3
CASSSLPGRGLISYNEQFF
>few|TRBV27
CASSLRGRWNTEAFF
>many|TRBV7-2
CASSFYRGPTEAFF
>many|TRBV7-2
CASSLDSGALVETQYF
>few|TRBV6-1
CASSTRDRVFGELFF
>many|TRBV7-8
CASSLTGTDTQYF
>many|TRBV12-3/TRBV12-4
CASSPLTGGDGYTF
>many|TRBV2
CASSEDINLRVQEKLFF
>-|TRBV6-6
CASRRDNEQFF
>many|TRBV7-9
CASGIKYGRGATDTQYF
>-|TRBV5-4
CATSTSGTYEQYF
>few|TRBV19
CASSSGRWDSSGNTIYF
>few|TRBV6-1
CASSHGTQMGLAKNIQYF
>-|TRBV6-1
CASSVRGQKYNEQFF
>many|TRBV7-8
CASSLVPPLAGLSYEQYF
>-|TRBV27
CASSFFGATDTQYF
>-|TRBV27
CASSSRLVTRETQYF
>-|TRBV4-2
CASSQSPQGGGETQYF
>many|TRBV4-1
CASSHRGGPNQPQHF
>-|TRBV7-9
CASTPFTATNYGYTF
>-|TRBV29-1
CSVPSGNYGYTF
>many|TRBV7-2
CASSLDRDRYNEQFF
>-|TRBV19
CASSVYWGTLANNEQFF
>-|TRBV7-9
CASSPPGQSYNEQFF
>few|TRBV7-6
CASSNRLAGANEQFF
>-|TRBV13
CASSSENQPQHF
>few|TRBV27
CASSLGIPSSYNSPLHF
>-|TRBV24-1
CATSDAGRGYINEQFF
>many|TRBV11-2
CASSLATGVWELFF
>-|TRBV4-1
CASSQVGLGIDTQYF
>once|TRBV24-1
CATSDPGLAPDNNEQFF
>many|TRBV12-3/TRBV12-4
CASSFISGAAKDTQYF
>-|TRBV12-3/TRBV12-4
CASRSGRSYEQYF
>-|TRBV28
CATQGVTEAFF
>few|TRBV6-1
CASVKWGEAFF
>-|TRBV7-9
CASLTGEVYNEQFF
>few|TRBV5-1
CASSLVRVGYGYTF
>many|TRBV12-3/TRBV12-4
CASSLEGQGAVYNEQFF
>-|TRBV28
CASSFRGPLDRELFF
>many|TRBV11-3
CASSSRTNTGELFF
>few|TRBV7-6
CASSLTAGGTYEQYF
>-|TRBV27
CAAGQTMLETQYF
>-|TRBV9
CASSVTREDSPLHF
>-|TRBV7-9
CASTGAGGLHPFNTGELFF
>-|TRBV10-3
CATLGAGTDQPQHF
>-|TRBV4-1
CASSPSGNYEQYF
>-|TRBV28
CASRLQGAGGRISPQHF
>few|TRBV6-2/TRBV6-3
CASSYPQTGQPQHF
>few|TRBV7-9
CASSPQGARVTQYF
>few|TRBV7-9
CASSDGPNPAFF
>few|TRBV6-6
CASSSTQEKDGYTF
>many|TRBV7-2
CASSLPGGLSEQYF
>-|TRBV7-8
CASSSEPAGSSDTQYF
>few|TRBV19
CASSAYRDGDTEAFF
>-|TRBV6-6
CASSYSPQIEETQYF
>-|TRBV27
CASSPGQILATNEKLFF
>-|TRBV4-1
CASSQVRGFTEAFF